This TCR beta chain was sequenced for a study of blood T cells in healthy people across ages. Broader study findings: Because donor CMV status was unknown, expanded clonotype changes were possibly confounded. The long-lived group displayed more naive CD4+ cells, plus higher diversity, than the aged donors did.

With a J-beta primer mix and a sample-barcoded 5' primer, a second PCR ran about 7 to 12 cycles. Each CDR3 protein is one row after TCRdb ran MiXCR on the 5' RACE reads. Seen here are fewer than 900,000 distinct CDR3 sequences, roughly 49% observed once, and the top ten hold roughly 30%. With regard to this clonotype: What it binds is unknown.

Sample: blood. This receptor was taken from a woman aged 55-69 years in good health.

DNA for the CDR3: TGTGCCAGCTCTCCCATGTCATGGGCGAACAATGAGCAGTTCTTC. Residues: CASSPMSWANNEQFF. The rearrangement links TRBV18 to TRBJ2-1; D is uncertain. This CDR3 is 15 amino acids long. CDR1 and CDR2 (germline): KGHSH, LQKENI. Trimming pared 6 bases from V and 5 bases from J, leaving 17 bases between.